The 27 T cell receptor beta chains listed next were all sequenced from one sample in a study of T-cell reconstitution after alpha-beta-depleted transplantation in children. Preparation of the TCRbeta library involved a method that used unique molecular identifiers. TCRdb re-derived calls from the PCR reads in MiXCR, one entry per CDR3 protein. The sample has about 340,000 distinct CDR3 sequences, 10% seen once; the top ten hold 2% to 3%. The material sequenced was PBMCs from the stem cell graft donor, taken from the stem cell graft. The receptor source for this set is a human donor who donated a stem cell graft to a child with acute lymphoblastic leukemia.

The chain combines TRBV11-2 with TRBJ2-1; TRBD2 matches at 9 bases. The CDR3 has 14 residues. Per germline, CDR1 SGHAT and CDR2 FQNNGV. The V and J ends lost 3 bases and 8 bases, in that order; junction bases with no gene match: 5. The CDR3 DNA reads TGTGCCAGCAGCTTTAGCGGGAGCTTAGATGAGCAGTTCTTC. It encodes CASSFSGSLDEQFF.

This chain uses TRBV10-3 with TRBJ2-5; D assignment may be TRBD1 or TRBD2 (6 bases each). Germline V CDR1 and CDR2: ENHRY, SYGVKD. The CDR3 has 13 residues. The V end was cut by 3 bases, the J end by 5 bases, with 10 bases between. The CDR3 loop reads CAISDGGLETQYF. The CDR3 region has the DNA TGTGCCATCAGTGACGGGGGCTTGGAGACCCAGTACTTC.

This clonotype was seen more than once but under ten times. The chain couples TRBV5-6 to TRBJ2-5; 9 bases map to TRBD1. Trimming at V came to 0 bases and at J to 7 bases, leaving 7 bases not matched to a gene. Germline values: CDR1 SGHDT, CDR2 YYEEEE. The CDR3 totals 15 residues. CDR3 nucleotide sequence: TGTGCCAGCAGCTTGGTCGGGACAGGGTTTGGGACCCAGTACTTC. It codes for CASSLVGTGFGTQYF.

This clonotype has a handful of counts. The chain uses TRBV9 and TRBJ1-1, with TRBD1 matching 8 bases. From germline, CDR1 is SGDLS and CDR2 YYNGEE. With 3 bases clipped from V and 5 bases from J, the junction kept 3 bases outside the gene matches. This CDR3 is built from 13 residues. The CDR3 reads CASSADRGTEAFF. The DNA of the CDR3 is TGTGCCAGCAGCGCTGACAGGGGAACTGAAGCTTTCTTT.

This clonotype was found many times. Compared with germline, one end of the junction differs, possibly owing to a read error. V and J are TRBV5-1 and TRBJ2-7; D gene uncertain. Germline lookup yields CDR1 SGHRS and CDR2 YFSETQ. The CDR3 covers 16 residues. This CDR3 reads CASSLDVVRPGTEQYF. CDR3 nucleotide sequence: TGCGCCAGCAGTTTGGACGTGGTGAGGCCGGGTACGGAGCAGTACTTC.

Of note for this clonotype: The conserved final phenylalanine or tryptophan is absent from the CDR3, which likely points to a read error. This sequence joins TRBV20-1 and TRBJ2-7; weak D call: TRBD1 (6 bases). This CDR3 comprises 13 residues. V was clipped by 4 bases and J by 0 bases, with 10 bases between them. Germline-derived CDR1 and CDR2 are DFQATT and SNEGSKA (reference sequence). CDR3 coding DNA: TGCAGTGCTATACCGGACAGCTCCTACGAGCAGTACTTG. Protein product: CSAIPDSSYEQYL.

This clonotype was seen a handful of times. V usage is TRBV29-1 and J usage is TRBJ2-1, with 11 bases aligning to TRBD2. This CDR3 has 15 residues. The ends lost 6 bases at V and 8 bases at J; junction bases unmatched: 12. The germline V gene has CDR1 SQVTM and CDR2 ANQGSEA. CDR3 loop: CSVEIAGGQLDEQFF. The CDR3 DNA sequence: TGCAGCGTGGAGATAGCGGGAGGGCAGTTAGATGAGCAGTTCTTC.

This clonotype occurred a few times. The rearrangement joins TRBV7-2 to TRBJ1-6; 10 positions agree with TRBD1. Germline CDR1 reads SGHTA; CDR2 reads FQGNSA. This CDR3 region has 20 residues. The J segment lost 0 bases and the V segment lost 0 bases, leaving 8 bases of the junction unmatched. The CDR3, as DNA: TGTGCCAGCAGCTTAGCCCGGGACAGGGGATCCTCCTCCTATAATTCACCCCTCCACTTT. This codes for CASSLARDRGSSSYNSPLHF.

The chain recombines TRBV20-1 with TRBJ2-7; TRBD2 is a possible D gene (6 bases). Germline-derived CDR1 and CDR2 are DFQATT and SNEGSKA (reference sequence). V was shortened by 0 bases and J by 7 bases, with 13 bases between the two germline ends. This CDR3 is 13 amino acids long. This CDR3 is CSARDLLAWEQYF. CDR3 DNA sequence: TGCAGTGCTAGAGATTTGCTAGCGTGGGAGCAGTACTTC.

This clonotype was detected many times. The V gene is TRBV7-9, the J gene TRBJ2-1; D gene ambiguous. V was shortened by 2 bases and J by 13 bases, with 9 bases between the two germline ends. Per germline, CDR1 SEHNR and CDR2 FQNEAQ (reference sequence). The CDR3 loop spans 11 amino acids. The chain's CDR3 is CASSLRDLQFF. In nucleotides, the CDR3 is TGTGCCAGCAGCTTACGCGACTTACAGTTCTTC.

This clonotype was recorded a few times. The V gene is TRBV7-2, the J gene TRBJ2-3, with D maybe TRBD1 (6 bases). The CDR3 consists of 15 residues. Germline CDR1 reads SGHTA; CDR2 reads FQGNSA. V lost 4 bases and J 2 bases, leaving 13 bases between the germline ends. This chain's CDR3 is CASSWTAPNTDTQYF. The CDR3 DNA reads as TGTGCCAGCAGCTGGACAGCTCCCAACACAGATACGCAGTATTTT.

This clonotype was picked up a small number of times. The V and J genes are TRBV28 and TRBJ1-2; D not resolved. The V gene's germline CDR1 is MDHEN and CDR2 SYDVKM. CDR3 length: 11 amino acids. V was pared by 10 bases and J by 7 bases, with 13 bases between. As DNA, the CDR3 is TGTGCCACTCATCCCCCGGGTGGCTACACCTTC. As protein: CATHPPGGYTF.

V and J are TRBV18 and TRBJ1-1; D perhaps matches TRBD1 (6 bases). The CDR3 totals 14 residues. Trimming shortened V by 6 bases and J by 4 bases, and 15 bases separated the two germline ends. The germline gives CDR1 KGHSH, CDR2 LQKENI. CDR3 protein: CASSAGASGTEAFF. The CDR3, as DNA: TGTGCCAGCTCTGCGGGGGCCTCAGGCACTGAAGCTTTCTTT.

This clonotype appeared a single time. The chain has TRBV5-6 and TRBJ2-3; 8 bases agree with TRBD2. The CDR3 has 17 residues. The V and J ends lost 0 bases and 2 bases, in that order; junction bases with no gene match: 8. Germline V gives CDR1 SGHDT, CDR2 YYEEEE. In DNA form, the CDR3 reads TGTGCCAGCAGCTTGGGTAGCGGGACTACACTCACAGATACGCAGTATTTT. Protein sequence: CASSLGSGTTLTDTQYF.

This clonotype appeared a few times. The CDR3 is CSVGGQGASYEQYF. The CDR3 region has the DNA TGCAGCGTAGGAGGACAGGGGGCTTCCTACGAGCAGTACTTC. The rearrangement links TRBV29-1 to TRBJ2-7, with 11 bases matching TRBD1. CDR3 length equals 14 residues. Unmatched junction bases numbered 5, after V lost 6 bases and J lost 1 base. Germline V lookup: CDR1 SQVTM, CDR2 ANQGSEA.

This rearrangement joins TRBV5-6 to TRBJ1-2; the D is unclear. V was cut by 5 bases and J by 4 bases, with 15 bases left in between. This CDR3 spans 14 amino acids. CDR1 is SGHDT and CDR2 is YYEEEE in the germline V gene. The CDR3 here is CASRSPGNSYGYTF. The CDR3 DNA reads as TGTGCCAGCAGATCTCCGGGGAACTCCTATGGCTACACCTTC.

In its sample, this clonotype ranks as medium-sized (0.01 to 0.1%). The V and J genes are TRBV5-1 and TRBJ2-1, with TRBD1 as a possible D gene (5 bases). CDR3 length: 13 amino acids. The V end lost 6 bases, the J end lost 5 bases, and 12 bases lay between the germline ends. Germline V gene data show CDR1 as SGHRS and CDR2 as YFSETQ. CDR3 coding DNA: TGCGCCAGCAAGGAGACAGCTAACAATGAGCAGTTCTTC. The encoded protein is CASKETANNEQFF.

This clonotype has just a few counts. CDR3 nucleotides: TGTGCCAGCAGCCCCGGGGACCCCTACGAGCAGTACTTC. Translating gives CASSPGDPYEQYF. The chain links TRBV12-3 or TRBV12-4 to TRBJ2-7, with D perhaps matching TRBD1 or TRBD2 (5 bases each). V lost 6 bases to trimming and J lost 2 bases, with 11 bases between them. The CDR3 spans 13 residues.

This clonotype was detected many times. This chain connects TRBV5-1 to TRBJ2-1; 9 positions match TRBD1. The CDR3 loop spans 15 amino acids. V lost 4 bases and J lost 9; bases outside the gene matches: 11. Germline CDR1 and CDR2: SGHRS and YFSETQ. The CDR3: CASSPEGQGSPEQFF. CDR3 bases: TGCGCCAGCAGCCCGGAAGGACAGGGGAGTCCTGAGCAGTTCTTC.

This clonotype was found many times. V is TRBV5-6 and J is TRBJ2-1; D unclear. V was pared by 1 base and J by 6 bases, with 5 bases between. Germline assignment: CDR1 SGHDT and CDR2 YYEEEE. The CDR3 covers 12 residues. DNA of the CDR3: TGTGCCAGCAGCTTGACCCTCAATGAGCAGTTCTTC. Protein: CASSLTLNEQFF.

This chain joins TRBV12-3 or TRBV12-4 and TRBJ2-7; D may be TRBD2 (6 bases). The CDR3 has 14 residues. V lost 6 bases and J lost 3, with 15 bases in between. This CDR3 is CASSRGDGSYEQYF. CDR3 DNA: TGTGCCAGCAGCAGAGGGGACGGGAGCTACGAGCAGTACTTC.

The genes are TRBV7-9 and TRBJ2-1; TRBD2 aligns across 10 bases. The CDR3 extends over 15 amino acids. Germline loops: CDR1 SEHNR, CDR2 FQNEAQ (reference sequence). J lost 5 bases, V lost 4 bases, and 5 bases had no gene match. Here the CDR3 reads CASSYGLAADNEQFF. The CDR3 DNA sequence: TGTGCCAGCAGCTACGGACTAGCGGCCGACAATGAGCAGTTCTTC. Complete variable domain (other parts from reference TRBV7-9 and TRBJ2-1): DTGVSQNPRHKITKRGQNVTFRCDPISEHNRLYWYRQTLGQGPEFLTYFQNEAQLEKSRLLSDRFSAERPKGSFSTLEIQRTEQGDSAMYLCASSYGLAADNEQFFGPGTRLTVL.

This clonotype occurred a few times. The V gene is TRBV5-1, the J gene TRBJ2-2, with D perhaps assigned TRBD1 or TRBD2 (5 bases each). This CDR3 is 17 amino acids long. V shed 2 bases and J shed 6 bases, with 20 bases lying between them. Germline values: CDR1 SGHRS, CDR2 YFSETQ. The CDR3 DNA is TGCGCCAGCAGCTTTGAGTGGGGGATCGGGTCGGCCGGGGAGCTGTTTTTT. Residues: CASSFEWGIGSAGELFF. Together with reference TRBV5-1 and TRBJ2-2, the CDR3 gives the full variable domain: KAGVTQTPRYLIKTRGQQVTLSCSPISGHRSVSWYQQTPGQGLQFLFEYFSETQRNKGNFPGRFSGRQFSNSRSEMNVSTLELGDSALYLCASSFEWGIGSAGELFFGEGSRLTVL.

The chain joins TRBV15 to TRBJ2-5; D perhaps matches TRBD2 (6 bases). The CDR3 runs to 16 residues. CDR1 and CDR2 from the germline V gene are LNHNV and YYDKDF (reference sequence). The V gene lost 3 bases and the J gene lost 1 base, with 15 bases spanning the gap. The CDR3: CATSRGGAAAQETQYF. The CDR3 nucleotides are TGTGCCACCAGCAGGGGAGGTGCCGCCGCCCAAGAGACCCAGTACTTC.

There are a few counts of this clonotype. V usage is TRBV25-1 and J usage is TRBJ2-1; D not certain. This CDR3 region has 14 residues. The germline V gene has CDR1 MGHDK and CDR2 SYGVNS. Trimming cost V 4 bases and J 7 bases, with 14 bases left between them. The CDR3 is CASSAVMGFNEQFF. In nucleotides, the CDR3 is TGTGCCAGCAGTGCGGTCATGGGGTTTAATGAGCAGTTCTTC.

The chain recombines TRBV4-3 with TRBJ2-1, with 8 bases that match TRBD2. CDR1 and CDR2 from the germline V gene are LGHNA and YSLEER. Trimming removed 1 base from V and 3 bases from J; junction bases left unmatched: 14. The CDR3 is 19 amino acids. CDR3 protein: CASSQVEVLETSDYNEQFF. The CDR3 nucleotides are TGCGCCAGCAGCCAAGTGGAGGTCTTAGAGACTAGCGACTACAATGAGCAGTTCTTC.

V gene TRBV4-2 combines with J gene TRBJ1-2; TRBD1 agrees at 10 bases. The CDR3 runs to 17 residues. The V gene end was trimmed by 1 base and the J gene end by 1 base; junction bases not matched to a gene: 6. CDR1 LGHNA and CDR2 YNFKEQ come from the germline V gene. The CDR3 protein is CASSQAVGQGGNYGYTF. The CDR3 nucleotides read TGTGCCAGCAGCCAAGCAGTAGGACAGGGGGGTAACTATGGCTACACCTTC.